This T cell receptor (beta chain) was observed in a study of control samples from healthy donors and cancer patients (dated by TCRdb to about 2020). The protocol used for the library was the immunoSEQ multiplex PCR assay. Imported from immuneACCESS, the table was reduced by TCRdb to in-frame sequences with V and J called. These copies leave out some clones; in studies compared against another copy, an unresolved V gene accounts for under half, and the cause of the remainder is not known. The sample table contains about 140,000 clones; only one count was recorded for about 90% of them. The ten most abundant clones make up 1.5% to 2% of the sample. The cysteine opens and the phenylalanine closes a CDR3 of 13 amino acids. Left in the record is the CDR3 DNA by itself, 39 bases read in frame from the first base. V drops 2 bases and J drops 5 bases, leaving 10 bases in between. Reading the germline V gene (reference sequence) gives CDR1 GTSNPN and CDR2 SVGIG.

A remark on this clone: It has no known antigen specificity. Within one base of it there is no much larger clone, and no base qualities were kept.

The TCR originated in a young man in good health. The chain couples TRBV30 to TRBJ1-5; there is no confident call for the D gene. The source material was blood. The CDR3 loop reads CAWSPPYHQPQHF. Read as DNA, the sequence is TGTGCCTGGAGTCCGCCCTACCATCAGCCCCAGCATTTT.